This T cell receptor beta chain was identified during a study of human T cells and chemical hapten exposure (dated by TCRdb to the early 2020s). Regarding the study in general: For sensitization, 2% DPC in acetone was applied to a 2 cm by 2 cm area of upper inner arm skin. Throughout the approximately 23-week study period, patients were also given weekly therapeutic DPC doses on the scalp. Patch testing on the upper back used Finn chambers containing 0.01% DPC, with scoring done after 6 days according to International Contact Dermatitis Research Group standards. Alopecia areata with under or over 50% scalp involvement, alopecia totalis and alopecia universalis were represented in the patient cohort, which was mostly female. Libraries were combined into a pool for sequencing, and differences in TCR yield between samples came mainly from small differences in library volumes within the pool. Peripheral blood TCR repertoire changes were tracked in vivo in alopecia patients during primary and secondary sensitization to the hapten diphenylcyclopropenone (DPC). Blood samples were taken from patients before sensitization (week 0) and then at 2, 6 and about 24 weeks after DPC sensitization. For TCR sequencing, blood came from about 29 alopecia patients at anywhere from one to four time points (pre-sensitization, 2, 6 and 24 weeks).

Preparation of the library involved RACE. TCRdb records NextSeq 500 as the sequencer. Library preparation attached unique molecular identifiers to individual cDNA molecules for quantitative, reproducible TCR counting. For every blood RNA sample, sequencing covered both the TCR alpha and TCR beta chains. In the authors' own workflow: The median number of TCRs per sample was some 100,000, ranging from roughly 23,224 to 690,600. The Decombinator software suite was used to annotate the V, J and CDR3 of the TCR reads. To make PS versus PT1 abundance plots, every sample was subsampled to the same number of TCRs (28,000). Expanded TCRs were defined as absent before sensitization and observed at least eight times at the 2-week time point. TCRdb took the public reads, trimmed them with fastp at Q25, ran MiXCR for clone calling and kept in-frame beta chains. Identical CDR3 proteins give one entry, which carries the most common genes and DNA. The V and J calls come from TCRdb's annotation, not from the publication. The sample records about 180,000 distinct CDR3 sequences, around 30% of which are singletons. Jointly, the top ten make up just under 3% of the sample.

Taken with the paper, the label for time point translates to: pre-sensitization, week 0. What this sample's treatment or condition label stands for: therapeutic diphenylcyclopropenone sensitization with weekly scalp DPC. At each patch-test visit, blood was drawn before the patch test was applied. Patients were eligible if aged 18 to 70, diagnosed with alopecia and judged suitable for DPC therapy, and pregnant patients were excluded. Total RNA was isolated from unfractionated whole blood collected in Tempus Blood RNA tubes. This clonotype was counted only a few times. What this receptor recognizes is not known. No quality values exist for individual bases; no much larger clone is one base distant. Summary of the overall study and its limitations: The number of TCRs above 1 in 1000 frequency did not change with DPC sensitization; there was no evidence of global repertoire structure alterations. Patch test score was positively correlated with the number of PT1 expanded TCRs, with significance at thresholds 8, 16 and 32 but not at 4. Because every patient had alopecia, a presumed autoimmune disease, the patients' immune response might differ from that of healthy individuals. After repeated subsampling, changes were observed in the strength of the expansion versus patch-test correlation and in the threshold at which the correlation became significant. Significantly more large CDR3 similarity clusters were formed by expanded TCRs than by pre-sensitization or healthy control sets, consistent with antigen-driven responses.

The receptor was derived from a woman aged 25 to 39 with alopecia areata. Some clones in this sample may be carry-over from other donors' samples. Sample: whole blood, taken in connection with sensitization to the hapten diphenylcyclopropenone (DPC).

The bases read TGTGCCAGCACCTTAGGCGTAGGGGGGCGCTTGGACACTGAAGCTTTCTTT. This sequence encodes CASTLGVGGRLDTEAFF. The chain employs TRBV6-6 and TRBJ1-1; a tentative D match to TRBD1 spans 6 bases. The CDR3 runs 17 residues from the cysteine to the phenylalanine. The only DNA kept is the CDR3, 51 bases in frame from the first base. CDR1 and CDR2, looked up from the germline V gene (reference sequence), are MNHNY and SVGAGI. V was cut back by 7 bases and J by 3 bases, leaving a gap of 24 bases between them.